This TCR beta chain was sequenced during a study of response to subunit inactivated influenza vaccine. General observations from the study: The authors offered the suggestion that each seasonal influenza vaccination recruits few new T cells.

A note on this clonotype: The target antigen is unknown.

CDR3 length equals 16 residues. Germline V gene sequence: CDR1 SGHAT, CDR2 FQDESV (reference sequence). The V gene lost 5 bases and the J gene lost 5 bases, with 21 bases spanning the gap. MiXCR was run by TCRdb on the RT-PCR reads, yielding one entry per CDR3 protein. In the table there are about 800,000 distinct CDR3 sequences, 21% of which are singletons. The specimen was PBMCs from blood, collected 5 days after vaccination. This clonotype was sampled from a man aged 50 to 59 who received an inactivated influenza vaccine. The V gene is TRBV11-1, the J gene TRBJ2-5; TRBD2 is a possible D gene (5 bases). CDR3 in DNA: TGTGCCAGCAGCCTTGATCGACTATTGCCCAGCGAGACCCAGTACTTC. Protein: CASSLDRLLPSETQYF.